These 29 T cell receptor beta chains came from one sample sequenced in a study of early T cells in non-severe SARS-CoV-2 infection. Via MiXCR, TCRdb re-called the 5' RACE reads, giving one row per CDR3 protein. This sample has 65,000 to 80,000 distinct CDR3 sequences, with around 13% found just once. The sample comprised whole blood. The receptors originated from an adult who was a healthcare worker with PCR-confirmed SARS-CoV-2 infection or an uninfected control (not recorded which).

This clonotype came up a few times. The rearrangement links TRBV28 to TRBJ1-2; perhaps TRBD1 as D (5 bases). V shed 2 bases and J shed 4 bases, with 5 bases lying between them. CDR1 and CDR2 (germline): MDHEN, SYDVKM. The CDR3 consists of 12 residues. CDR3 sequence: CASSLRGYGYTF. DNA for the CDR3: TGTGCCAGCAGTTTAAGGGGCTATGGCTACACCTTC.

This clonotype occurred many times. The chain joins TRBV15 to TRBJ2-5; D might be TRBD2 (6 bases). Trimming cost V 0 bases and J 0 bases, with 11 bases left between them. Germline-derived CDR1 and CDR2 are LNHNV and YYDKDF (reference sequence). The CDR3 is made up of 16 amino acids. CDR3 DNA sequence: TGTGCCACCAGCAGAGAAGGGGCGGGGCACCAAGAGACCCAGTACTTC. Translating it yields CATSREGAGHQETQYF.

This clonotype was counted a few times. The V gene is TRBV6-6, the J gene TRBJ2-7; D uncertain. Looked up from germline, CDR1 is MNHNY and CDR2 is SVGAGI (reference sequence). Trimming took off 0 bases at V and 6 bases at J, with 3 bases between the two ends. This CDR3 spans 11 amino acids. The CDR3 DNA reads TGTGCCAGCAGTTACTCGGTCGAGCAGTACTTC. Protein product: CASSYSVEQYF.

The rearrangement links TRBV20-1 to TRBJ1-2; D gene ambiguous. Germline-derived CDR1 and CDR2 are DFQATT and SNEGSKA (reference sequence). V gave up 0 bases and J gave up 8 bases, with 10 bases separating them. CDR3 size: 12 residues. CDR3 region: CSARDGIRGYTF. In nucleotides, the CDR3 is TGCAGTGCTAGAGACGGGATACGCGGCTACACCTTC.

CDR3 protein: CASSLATTSYNEQFF. The CDR3 DNA reads TGTGCCAGCAGTTTAGCGACCACTTCCTACAATGAGCAGTTCTTC. The chain joins TRBV12-3 or TRBV12-4 to TRBJ2-1; the D is unclear. The CDR3 length is 15 residues. V was clipped by 0 bases and J by 1 base, with 7 bases between them.

This clonotype was detected many times. V and J are TRBV30 and TRBJ2-1; D is ambiguous. The germline V gene has CDR1 GTSNPN and CDR2 SVGIG (reference sequence). Trimming took 4 bases from V and 12 from J, leaving 13 bases between them. CDR3 length: 11 residues. CDR3 region: CAWISTTGQFF. In DNA form, the CDR3 reads TGTGCCTGGATCTCGACGACGGGGCAGTTCTTC.

This clonotype was seen a handful of times. The V call is TRBV6-5, the J call TRBJ2-1; no clear D. Trimming removed 0 bases at V and 5 bases at J, with 8 bases between. Looked up from germline, CDR1 is MNHEY and CDR2 is SVGAGI. There are 14 residues in the CDR3. This CDR3 reads CASSYSFRDNEQFF. CDR3 coding DNA: TGTGCCAGCAGTTACTCCTTTAGGGACAATGAGCAGTTCTTC.

The genes are TRBV4-1 and TRBJ2-7, with TRBD2 matching over 8 bases. After removal of 1 base from V and 4 bases from J, the junction contained 6 bases not matched to a gene. Per germline, CDR1 MGHRA and CDR2 YSYEKL. The CDR3 runs 15 residues. For the CDR3, the DNA is TGCGCCAGCAGCCAAGGAGTCGGGAGGGCATACGAGCAGTACTTC. Translation gives CASSQGVGRAYEQYF.

This clonotype appeared a single time. The J gene is TRBJ1-4, the V gene TRBV20-1; 7 positions agree with TRBD1. Per germline, CDR1 DFQATT and CDR2 SNEGSKA (reference sequence). The V gene end was trimmed by 5 bases and the J gene end by 5 bases; junction bases not matched to a gene: 14. This CDR3 contains 16 residues. The CDR3 nucleotides read TGCAGTGCTTTACCGCCATCAGGGGGACTAAATGAAAAACTGTTTTTT. Protein product: CSALPPSGGLNEKLFF.

The chain is built from TRBV19 and TRBJ1-6, with no clear D. V lost 6 bases and J 9 bases, leaving 12 bases between the germline ends. The V gene's germline CDR1 is LNHDA and CDR2 SQIVND (reference sequence). The CDR3 spans 13 residues. The CDR3 protein is CASSPPQVSPLHF. The CDR3 nucleotides read TGTGCCAGTAGCCCTCCCCAGGTTTCACCCCTCCACTTT.

In this sample, this clonotype turned up a few times. The chain couples TRBV3-1 to TRBJ2-5; D may match TRBD1 or TRBD2 (6 bases each). Germline-derived CDR1 and CDR2 are LGHDT and YNNKEL (reference sequence). This CDR3 has 15 residues. The ends were cut back, 0 bases at V and 4 bases at J, with 12 bases in the middle. The CDR3 coding sequence is TGTGCCAGCAGCCAAGATAGAGGGGGAGGAGAGACCCAGTACTTC. Translated, it gives CASSQDRGGGETQYF.

This clonotype was counted only a few times. The rearrangement uses TRBV29-1 and TRBJ2-3; the D gene is possibly TRBD2 (6 bases). Trimming removed 4 bases at V and 6 bases at J, with 11 bases between. This CDR3 is built from 12 residues. Per the germline V gene, CDR1 is SQVTM and CDR2 is ANQGSEA. CDR3 amino acids: CSVGVGGDTQYF. The CDR3 DNA reads as TGCAGCGTTGGGGTCGGAGGGGATACGCAGTATTTT.

This clonotype appeared many times. The chain links TRBV29-1 to TRBJ2-1, with TRBD2 identical over 7 bases. The CDR3 has 13 residues. Germline values: CDR1 SQVTM, CDR2 ANQGSEA. The V segment lost 1 base and the J segment 5 bases; nucleotides outside the gene matches: 2. The CDR3 is CSVEGDYNNEQFF. The CDR3 coding sequence is TGCAGCGTTGAAGGGGACTACAACAATGAGCAGTTCTTC.

This clonotype was found many times. The chain carries TRBV6-5 and TRBJ1-6, with D possibly TRBD1 on 6 matching bases. V lost 2 bases and J lost 7, with 9 bases in between. Germline assignment: CDR1 MNHEY and CDR2 SVGAGI. The CDR3 runs 14 residues. In DNA, the CDR3 is TGTGCCAGCAGTTACAACAGGGACAATTCACCCCTCCACTTT. Its translation: CASSYNRDNSPLHF.

V and J are TRBV6-1 and TRBJ2-4, with D possibly TRBD2 on 6 matching bases. The ends were cut back, 6 bases at V and 8 bases at J, with 14 bases in the middle. Germline V CDR1 and CDR2: MNHNS, SASEGT. The CDR3 contains 13 residues. This chain's CDR3 is CASRNSGRDIQYF. CDR3 DNA sequence: TGTGCCAGCAGAAATAGCGGACGGGACATTCAGTACTTC.

This clonotype turned up a few times. The chain is built from TRBV7-9 and TRBJ2-1, with a possible D match to TRBD2 (5 bases). V was shortened by 1 base and J by 0 bases, with 10 bases between the two germline ends. From germline, CDR1 is SEHNR and CDR2 FQNEAQ (reference sequence). This CDR3 contains 16 residues. In DNA, the CDR3 is TGTGCCAGCAGCTTAGAGCGGAGGAGCTCCTACAATGAGCAGTTCTTC. Its protein product is CASSLERRSSYNEQFF.

This clonotype was seen only a few times. The rearrangement joins TRBV12-5 to TRBJ1-2; D is undetermined. With 6 bases removed from V and 3 bases from J, the gap between germline ends came to 17 bases. CDR1 is LGHNT and CDR2 is FRNRAP in the germline V gene. The CDR3 spans 15 residues. CDR3 sequence: CASGPGLLRDYGYTF. The CDR3 DNA reads TGTGCTAGTGGCCCAGGACTGCTTAGGGACTATGGCTACACCTTC.

This clonotype was counted only a few times. The genes are TRBV15 and TRBJ1-4; D not certain. V was trimmed by 3 bases and J by 7 bases, leaving 24 bases between them. Germline loops: CDR1 LNHNV, CDR2 YYDKDF (reference sequence). The CDR3 is made up of 18 amino acids. CDR3 DNA sequence: TGTGCCACCAGCAGTCCACCCCGGCAGCTAACTCAGAGTGAAAAACTGTTTTTT. Protein sequence: CATSSPPRQLTQSEKLFF.

The table lists this clonotype with many counts. J is TRBJ2-5 and V is TRBV29-1; a weak D match, TRBD2 (5 bases). The length of the CDR3 is 14 residues. V lost 7 bases to trimming and J lost 0 bases, with 15 bases between them. CDR1 is SQVTM and CDR2 is ANQGSEA in the germline V gene. The CDR3 is CSAPPPGNQETQYF. The CDR3 coding sequence is TGCAGCGCCCCCCCTCCCGGGAACCAAGAGACCCAGTACTTC.

The V and J genes are TRBV14 and TRBJ1-6, with D possibly being TRBD1 (6 bases). CDR3 length: 15 residues. Germline V gene sequence: CDR1 SGHDN, CDR2 FVKESK. The V end was cut by 4 bases, the J end by 6 bases, with 13 bases between. CDR3 region: CASSLTGNGNSPLHF. As DNA, the CDR3 is TGTGCCAGCAGCCTTACAGGGAACGGTAATTCACCCCTCCACTTT. The variable domain in full, with the rest retrieved from reference TRBV14 and TRBJ1-6, is EAGVTQFPSHSVIEKGQTVTLRCDPISGHDNLYWYRRVMGKEIKFLLHFVKESKQDESGMPNNRFLAERTGGTYSTLKVQPAELEDSGVYFCASSLTGNGNSPLHFGNGTRLTVT.

In its sample, this clonotype was seen a few times. The chain is built from TRBV5-4 and TRBJ1-2; perhaps TRBD1 as D (6 bases). Trimming cost V 5 bases and J 4 bases, with 12 bases left between them. Germline assignment: CDR1 SGHNT and CDR2 YYREEE (reference sequence). The CDR3 runs 13 residues. CDR3 DNA: TGTGCCAGCAGTCAAAGACAGGCCTATGGCTACACCTTC. Translated, it gives CASSQRQAYGYTF.

This clonotype was seen many times. V gene TRBV12-3 or TRBV12-4 combines with J gene TRBJ2-1, with D unresolved. CDR3 length equals 17 residues. Trimming took 7 bases from V and 0 from J, leaving 19 bases between them. The CDR3 DNA follows: TGTGCCAGCACCTTAGACTCTAAACGATCCTCCTACAATGAGCAGTTCTTC. This codes for CASTLDSKRSSYNEQFF.

This chain uses TRBV7-9 with TRBJ2-7, with TRBD2 identical over 10 bases. Trimming took 6 bases from V and 3 from J; bases not matched to a gene: 5. The CDR3 length is 14 residues. CDR1 and CDR2 from the germline V gene are SEHNR and FQNEAQ (reference sequence). The chain's CDR3 is CASRRSSGSYEQYF. CDR3 sequence (DNA): TGTGCCAGCAGGCGGTCTAGCGGGAGCTACGAGCAGTACTTC.

V is TRBV20-1 and J is TRBJ2-5; the D gene is possibly TRBD2 (6 bases). The CDR3 has 13 amino acids. Germline V gives CDR1 DFQATT, CDR2 SNEGSKA (reference sequence). V dropped 3 bases and J dropped 2 bases, with 10 bases sitting between them. The CDR3 reads CSASSGVQETQYF. In DNA, the CDR3 is TGCAGTGCTAGTTCGGGGGTTCAAGAGACCCAGTACTTC.

A few counts support this clonotype. V is TRBV29-1 and J is TRBJ1-1, with D hard to call. The CDR3 spans 13 residues. The V and J ends lost 4 bases and 4 bases respectively, with 13 bases between them. Germline V gene lookup returns CDR1 SQVTM and CDR2 ANQGSEA. The CDR3 is CSVGLGRSTEAFF. The CDR3 nucleotides are TGCAGCGTTGGCTTGGGGAGGAGCACTGAAGCTTTCTTT.

The chain has TRBV29-1 and TRBJ2-5; weak D call: TRBD2 (6 bases). From germline, CDR1 is SQVTM and CDR2 ANQGSEA. Trimming pared 6 bases from V and 2 bases from J, leaving 19 bases between. The CDR3 has 15 residues. The CDR3 nucleotides are TGCAGCGTCCGTCCTACCGGGAGCCCGCAAGAGACCCAGTACTTC. Translated: CSVRPTGSPQETQYF.

This clonotype has ten or more counts. CDR3 sequence: CASKRQGASTDTQYF. Written as DNA, the CDR3 is TGTGCCAGCAAACGACAGGGAGCTAGCACAGATACGCAGTATTTT. The J gene is TRBJ2-3, the V gene TRBV5-6, with 7 bases identical to TRBD1. In germline, CDR1 is SGHDT, CDR2 YYEEEE. The junction had 7 bases not matched to a gene; V was cut back by 6 bases and J by 0 bases. This CDR3 spans 15 amino acids.

The chain links TRBV6-1 to TRBJ1-2, with unresolved D. CDR1 is MNHNS and CDR2 is SASEGT in the germline V gene. The CDR3 has 14 amino acids. V was pared by 5 bases and J by 0 bases, with 10 bases between. As DNA, the CDR3 is TGTGCCAGCAGTCGCTTATCCTCTAACTATGGCTACACCTTC. It translates to CASSRLSSNYGYTF.

In DNA, the CDR3 is TGCAGTGCTAGAGGCACCAGGGGGTTCGAGCAGTACTTC. Its translation is CSARGTRGFEQYF. The chain employs TRBV20-1 and TRBJ2-7, with 7 bases matching TRBD1. The CDR3 totals 13 residues. The trim removed 1 base at V and 6 bases at J, leaving 6 bases unmatched. The germline CDR1 and CDR2 sequences are DFQATT and SNEGSKA (reference sequence).